This T cell receptor beta chain was profiled in a study of T cells in Graves' hyperthyroidism and ophthalmopathy. Study information: At the time of initial diagnosis and before any treatment, peripheral blood was collected.

This clonotype was found a few times. Template material for amplifying TCR beta CDR3 regions consisted of RNA transcripts. The study used the HTBI primer set for a first-round RT-PCR of the TCR CDR3. TCRdb used MiXCR to reprocess the multiplex PCR reads, holding one entry per CDR3 protein. Here the sample spans nearly 600,000 distinct CDR3 sequences, around 13% being singletons. This CDR3 is 13 amino acids long. Germline CDR1 is PRHDT and CDR2 is FYEKMQ (reference sequence). Between the trimmed V and J ends, which lost 0 bases and 6 bases, there was a span of 9 bases. This chain uses TRBV13 with TRBJ2-7, with a weak D call TRBD2 (7 bases). The TCR sequence derives from a woman in her twenties or thirties with Graves' hyperthyroidism that later progressed to Graves' ophthalmopathy. Sequenced: blood. In DNA form, the CDR3 reads TGTGCCAGCAGCTTAGGGGGGGGGCGCGAGCAGTACTTC. Its protein product is CASSLGGGREQYF.